This TCR beta chain was recovered during a study of T cells in Graves' hyperthyroidism and ophthalmopathy (dated by TCRdb to between 2018 and 2021). In terms of the full investigation: TCR V-J signatures able to tell the groups apart were searched for in a discovery cohort of about a hundred patients, of whom 40 to 45 had Graves' ophthalmopathy and roughly 59 had stable Graves' hyperthyroidism. Prospective prediction of ophthalmopathy was tested in an independent validation cohort of some 19 hyperthyroidism patients and 15 to 17 patients who later progressed to ophthalmopathy. The roughly 94 discovery patients were randomly divided into training and test sets at a 7:3 ratio. In addition, the study compared T-cell repertoires in thyroid tissue and in blood from six Graves' hyperthyroidism patients. After sampling, hyperthyroidism patients received methimazole starting at 30 mg daily, and ophthalmopathy patients received high-dose intravenous methylprednisolone. The paper reports TCR Vbeta CDR3 sequencing of 140 or so peripheral blood samples: around 41 ophthalmopathy, under 80 hyperthyroidism and approximately 17 progressor patients.

This clonotype was observed a handful of times. The antigen it recognizes is unknown. It has no much larger one-base neighbor in the sample; base qualities were not kept. What the work shows at the level of the full study, not this receptor alone: Most expanded thyroid clonotypes (frequency above 0.001) were also found in blood, which suggests that blood repertoires may mirror thyroid immune responses. In validation, the model predicted progression to ophthalmopathy with approximately 69% sensitivity and approximately 72% specificity, a median of approximately 6.7 months before onset. No statistical method was used to fix the sample size in advance, and group allocation was not hidden from the investigators. A model built on a 13 V-J signature distinguished ophthalmopathy from stable hyperthyroidism, reaching 85% to 90% sensitivity and under 84% specificity in cross-validation and 80%/75% in testing.

Stable Graves' hyperthyroidism was defined as the absence of progression to ophthalmopathy over 18 months of follow-up. Hyperthyroidism patients were aged 18 to 65 years and newly diagnosed, with disease duration of less than 2 months. Any patient with an uncontrolled infection, another autoimmune disease, pregnancy or lactation was excluded. Diagnoses were based on clinical symptoms, serum thyroxine and TRAb, thyroid ultrasound and orbital computed tomography. Trizol reagent was used to extract total RNA, and RNA quality was then checked on an Agilent 2100 Bioanalyzer. TCR beta CDR3 regions were amplified from RNA transcripts. A first-round RT-PCR of the TCR CDR3 used the HTBI primer set with the Qiagen OneStep RT-PCR kit. A second multiplex PCR round built the libraries, followed by size selection and purification. Libraries were sequenced paired-end with 100 bp reads on an Illumina HiSeq2000. The paper's data handling went like this. SOAPnuke was used to process the raw data, with reads discarded if the reads contained adapters or uncalled bases, had a mean Phred below 15, or lacked an exact constant-primer or identifier match. COPE v1.2.5 was used to merge the high-quality paired reads, and each unique nucleotide sequence was defined as a clonotype. MiTCR v1.1 was used to align clonotypes to the IMGT TRBV, TRBD and TRBJ reference segments. The analysis was restricted to V-J combinations with a frequency above 0.0001, which together covered just over 99% of the repertoires. A TCS score was defined as the ratio between F50 (clonal expansion) and ExV (chaos), using BLOSUM62-based TCRdist between CDR3 peptides within each V-J. Welch's t-statistics and random forest reduced just over 500 V-J features to about 12, which were used in a naive Bayes classifier (R e1071). TCRdb's own reprocessing of the public reads used fastp at Q25 and MiXCR and kept productive beta chains. Every entry covers one CDR3 protein and lists the most common genes and DNA from its rows. Clone size and V and J calls follow TCRdb, not the original study. A total of hundreds of thousands of distinct CDR3 sequences appear in this sample, roughly 50% of them only once. Jointly, the top ten make up 8.2% of the sample.

There are 13 amino acids in the CDR3, from cysteine to phenylalanine inclusive. The CDR3 DNA has 39 bases and is translated from base 1. The germline V gene encodes CDR1 SGHTA and CDR2 FQGNSA. The V and J ends are trimmed by 9 bases and 4 bases, leaving 14 bases between them. This receptor was taken from a woman aged 18-29 years with Graves' hyperthyroidism. Donor details come from another sample of the same person, matched by shared clones. Material for sequencing was peripheral blood or thyroid tissue (not recorded which). This sequence uses TRBV7-2 and TRBJ2-3; TRBD2 might be the D gene, on 6 matching bases. The CDR3 region has the sequence CASGGDVADTQYF. The nucleotide sequence is TGTGCCAGTGGAGGGGACGTAGCAGATACGCAGTATTTT.